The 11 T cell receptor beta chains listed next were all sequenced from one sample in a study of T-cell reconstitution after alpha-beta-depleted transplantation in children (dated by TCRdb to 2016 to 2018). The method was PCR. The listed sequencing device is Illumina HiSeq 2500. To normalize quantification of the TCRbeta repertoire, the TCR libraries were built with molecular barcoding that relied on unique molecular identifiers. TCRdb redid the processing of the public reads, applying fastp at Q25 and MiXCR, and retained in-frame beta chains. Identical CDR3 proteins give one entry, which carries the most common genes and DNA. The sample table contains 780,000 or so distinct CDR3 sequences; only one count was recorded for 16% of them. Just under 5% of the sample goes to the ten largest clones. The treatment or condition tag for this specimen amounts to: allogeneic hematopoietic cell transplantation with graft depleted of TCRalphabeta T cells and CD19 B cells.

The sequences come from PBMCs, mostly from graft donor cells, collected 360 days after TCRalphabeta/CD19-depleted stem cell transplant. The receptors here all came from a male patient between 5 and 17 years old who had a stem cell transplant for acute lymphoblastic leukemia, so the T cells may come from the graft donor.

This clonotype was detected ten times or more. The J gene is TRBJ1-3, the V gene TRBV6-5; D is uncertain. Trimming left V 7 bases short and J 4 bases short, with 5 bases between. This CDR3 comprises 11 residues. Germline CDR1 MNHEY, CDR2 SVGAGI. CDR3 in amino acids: CASTQGNTIYF. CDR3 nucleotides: TGTGCCAGCACCCAGGGAAACACCATATATTTT.

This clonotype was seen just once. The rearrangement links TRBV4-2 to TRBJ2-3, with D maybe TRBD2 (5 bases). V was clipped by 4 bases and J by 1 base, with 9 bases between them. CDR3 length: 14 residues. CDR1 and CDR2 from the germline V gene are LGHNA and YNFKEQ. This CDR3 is CASSRTLRTDTQYF. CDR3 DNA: TGTGCCAGCAGCCGGACTCTTCGCACAGATACGCAGTATTTT.

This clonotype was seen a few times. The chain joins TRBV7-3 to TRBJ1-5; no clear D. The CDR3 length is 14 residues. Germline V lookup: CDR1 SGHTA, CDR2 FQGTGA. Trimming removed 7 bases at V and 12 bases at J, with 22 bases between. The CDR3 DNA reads TGTGCCAGCAAGAGGAACAGCCCCCAGAGCTTCCAGCATTTT. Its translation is CASKRNSPQSFQHF.

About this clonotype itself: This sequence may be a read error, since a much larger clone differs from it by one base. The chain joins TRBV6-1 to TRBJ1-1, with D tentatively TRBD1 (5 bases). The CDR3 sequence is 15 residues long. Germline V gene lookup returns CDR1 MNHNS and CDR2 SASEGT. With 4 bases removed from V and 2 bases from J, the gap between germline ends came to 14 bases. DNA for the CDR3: TGTGCCAGCAGTGTAGGGGCTTCTCCAAACACTGAAGCTTTCTTT. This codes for CASSVGASPNTEAFF.

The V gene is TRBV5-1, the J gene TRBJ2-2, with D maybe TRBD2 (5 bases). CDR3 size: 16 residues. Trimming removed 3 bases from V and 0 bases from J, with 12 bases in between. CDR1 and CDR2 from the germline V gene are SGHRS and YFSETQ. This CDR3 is CASSSLSASNTGELFF. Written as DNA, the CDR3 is TGCGCCAGCAGCTCTCTTAGCGCCTCGAACACCGGGGAGCTGTTTTTT.

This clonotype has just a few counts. This CDR3 is CASSPARGHLYEQYF. The CDR3 coding sequence is TGTGCCAGCTCACCAGCGCGGGGACACCTCTACGAGCAGTACTTC. The chain combines TRBV18 with TRBJ2-7; either TRBD1 or TRBD2 may fit D (6 bases each). V lost 2 bases and J lost 3, with 14 bases in between. The CDR3 totals 15 residues. Germline V CDR1 and CDR2: KGHSH, LQKENI.

The CDR3 DNA follows: TGTGCCAGCAGCCACCAATACGTCAATGAGCAGTTCTTC. It specifies CASSHQYVNEQFF. This chain joins TRBV4-2 and TRBJ2-1; unclear D gene. V was cut by 3 bases and J by 6 bases, with 9 bases left in between. This CDR3 spans 13 amino acids. CDR1 and CDR2 (germline): LGHNA, YNFKEQ.

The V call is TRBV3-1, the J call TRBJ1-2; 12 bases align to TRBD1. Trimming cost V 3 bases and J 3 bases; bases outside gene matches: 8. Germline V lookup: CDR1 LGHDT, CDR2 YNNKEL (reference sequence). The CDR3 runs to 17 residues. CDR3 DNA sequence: TGTGCCAGCAGCCAGCCCGGGACAGGGGGCGCCGACTATGGCTACACCTTC. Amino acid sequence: CASSQPGTGGADYGYTF.

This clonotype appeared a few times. This CDR3 reads CASRLGTSGPNEQFF. Written as DNA, the CDR3 is TGTGCCAGCAGGCTTGGGACTAGCGGACCCAATGAGCAGTTCTTC. V gene TRBV3-1 combines with J gene TRBJ2-1, with 11 bases fitting TRBD2. The V segment lost 6 bases and the J segment 6 bases; nucleotides outside the gene matches: 7. From germline, CDR1 is LGHDT and CDR2 YNNKEL (reference sequence). CDR3 size: 15 residues.

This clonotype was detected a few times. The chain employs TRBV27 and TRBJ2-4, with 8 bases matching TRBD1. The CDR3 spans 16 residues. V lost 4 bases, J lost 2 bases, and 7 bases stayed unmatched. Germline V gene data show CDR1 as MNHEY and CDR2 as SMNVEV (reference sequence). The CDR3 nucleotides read TGTGCCAGCAGTTACGACAGGGGATTTTCCAAAAACATTCAGTACTTC. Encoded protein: CASSYDRGFSKNIQYF.

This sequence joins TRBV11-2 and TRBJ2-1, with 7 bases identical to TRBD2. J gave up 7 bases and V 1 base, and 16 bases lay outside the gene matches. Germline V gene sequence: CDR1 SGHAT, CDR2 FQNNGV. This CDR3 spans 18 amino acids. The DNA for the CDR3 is TGTGCCAGCAGCTTAGGGATGGGGGGAGGGCCGGAGTGGAATGAGCAGTTCTTC. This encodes CASSLGMGGGPEWNEQFF.